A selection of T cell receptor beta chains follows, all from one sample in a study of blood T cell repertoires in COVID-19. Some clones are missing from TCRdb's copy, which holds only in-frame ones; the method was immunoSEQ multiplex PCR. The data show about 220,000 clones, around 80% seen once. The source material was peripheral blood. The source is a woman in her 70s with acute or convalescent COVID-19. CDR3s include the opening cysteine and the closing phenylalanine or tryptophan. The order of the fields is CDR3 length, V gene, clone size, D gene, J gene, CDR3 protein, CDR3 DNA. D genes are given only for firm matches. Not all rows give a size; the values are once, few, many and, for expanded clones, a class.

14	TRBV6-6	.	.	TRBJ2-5	CASSYSYGQETQYF	TGTGCCAGCAGTTACTCGTACGGTCAAGAGACCCAGTACTTC
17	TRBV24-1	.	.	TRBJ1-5	CATSDPLTGNGNQPQHF	TGTGCCACCAGTGATCCCCTTACAGGGAATGGCAATCAGCCCCAGCATTTT
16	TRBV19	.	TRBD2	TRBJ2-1	CASSTRTSGVNNEQFF	TGTGCCAGTAGTACCCGGACTAGCGGGGTAAACAATGAGCAGTTCTTC
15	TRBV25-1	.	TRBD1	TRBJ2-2	CASGQGSLNTGELFF	TGTGCCAGTGGACAGGGCTCCCTGAACACCGGGGAGCTGTTTTTT
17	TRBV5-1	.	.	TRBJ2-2	CASSLAPQGSSAGELFF	TGCGCCAGCAGCCTGGCCCCCCAGGGGAGTTCGGCCGGGGAGCTGTTTTTT
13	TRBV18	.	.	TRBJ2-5	CASSPLERGTQYF	TGTGCCAGCTCACCCTTAGAGAGAGGGACCCAGTACTTC
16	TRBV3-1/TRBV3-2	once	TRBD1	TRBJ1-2	CASSQARGRGHYGYTF	TGTGCCAGCAGCCAAGCTCGGGGCAGGGGGCACTATGGCTACACCTTC
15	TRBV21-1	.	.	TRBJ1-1	CASIPQVPPNTEAFF	TGTGCCAGCATCCCCCAGGTCCCTCCGAACACTGAAGCTTTCTTT
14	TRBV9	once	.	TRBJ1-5	CASSPGAGYQPQHF	TGTGCCAGCAGCCCCGGGGCGGGATATCAGCCCCAGCATTTT
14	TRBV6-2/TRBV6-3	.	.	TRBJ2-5	CASSYELLQETQYF	TGTGCCAGCAGTTACGAACTCCTCCAAGAGACCCAGTACTTC
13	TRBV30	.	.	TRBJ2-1	CAWSRGMGNEQFF	TGTGCCTGGAGTAGGGGGATGGGGAATGAGCAGTTCTTC
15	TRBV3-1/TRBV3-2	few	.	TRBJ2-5	CASSQDIRGGETQYF	TGTGCCAGCAGCCAAGATATAAGGGGCGGTGAGACCCAGTACTTC
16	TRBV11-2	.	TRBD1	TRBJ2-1	CASSFFGTGTYNEQFF	TGTGCCAGCAGCTTCTTCGGGACAGGGACCTACAATGAGCAGTTCTTC
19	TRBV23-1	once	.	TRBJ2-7	CASSHHTTRSGLGVYEQYF	TGCGCCAGCAGCCACCATACCACCAGGTCCGGCTTGGGAGTCTACGAGCAGTACTTC
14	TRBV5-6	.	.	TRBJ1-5	CASSWGRGRQPQHF	TGTGCCAGCAGCTGGGGGAGGGGTAGGCAGCCCCAGCATTTT
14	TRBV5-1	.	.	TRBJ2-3	CASSPGLPLDTQYF	TGCGCCAGCAGCCCGGGACTGCCACTGGATACGCAGTATTTT
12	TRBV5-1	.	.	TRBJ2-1	CASSTVYNEQFF	TGCGCCAGCAGCACAGTGTACAATGAGCAGTTCTTC
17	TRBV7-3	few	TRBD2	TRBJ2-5	CASSPTTGTSRRGDQYF	TGTGCCAGCAGCCCAACTACCGGGACTAGCCGAAGAGGAGACCAGTACTTC
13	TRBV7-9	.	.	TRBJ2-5	CASSLDGQETQYF	TGTGCCAGCAGCTTAGACGGCCAAGAGACCCAGTACTTC
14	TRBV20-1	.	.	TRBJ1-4	CSASLHGLNEKLFF	TGCAGTGCTAGTCTCCACGGACTTAATGAAAAACTGTTTTTT
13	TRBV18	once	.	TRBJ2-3	CASSPLEADTQYF	TGTGCCAGCTCACCACTGGAGGCAGATACGCAGTATTTT
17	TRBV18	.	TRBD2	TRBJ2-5	CASSPVSLAGGQETQYF	TGTGCCAGCTCACCAGTCTCCCTAGCGGGGGGGCAAGAGACCCAGTACTTC
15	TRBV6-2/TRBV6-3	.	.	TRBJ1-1	CASSYPRLGNTEAFF	TGTGCCAGCAGTTACCCCCGACTAGGGAACACTGAAGCTTTCTTT
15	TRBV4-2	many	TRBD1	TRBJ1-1	CASSQEDRDPPEAFF	TGTGCCAGCAGCCAAGAGGACAGGGACCCTCCTGAAGCTTTCTTT
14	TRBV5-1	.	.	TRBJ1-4	CASRSQGANEKLFF	TGCGCCAGCAGGAGTCAGGGCGCTAATGAAAAACTGTTTTTT
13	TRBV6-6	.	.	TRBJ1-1	CASSYELNTEAFF	TGTGCCAGCAGTTACGAGTTGAACACTGAAGCTTTCTTT
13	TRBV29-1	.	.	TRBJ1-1	CSVFQGMNTEAFF	TGCAGCGTTTTCCAGGGGATGAACACTGAAGCTTTCTTT
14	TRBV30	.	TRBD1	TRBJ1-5	CAWSGGTVNQPQHF	TGTGCCTGGAGTGGAGGGACAGTCAATCAGCCCCAGCATTTT
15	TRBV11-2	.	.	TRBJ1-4	CASSSRVSANEKLFF	TGTGCCAGCAGCTCACGGGTCTCAGCTAATGAAAAACTGTTTTTT
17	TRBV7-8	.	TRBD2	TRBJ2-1	CASSLDQRGGSYNEQFF	TGTGCCAGCAGCTTAGATCAGCGGGGGGGCTCCTACAATGAGCAGTTCTTC
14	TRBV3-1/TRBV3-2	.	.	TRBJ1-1	CASSHLKGGTEAFF	TGTGCCAGCAGCCATTTAAAGGGAGGCACTGAAGCTTTCTTT
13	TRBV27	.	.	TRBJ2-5	CASSFRLQETQYF	TGTGCCAGCAGTTTCCGTCTTCAAGAGACCCAGTACTTC
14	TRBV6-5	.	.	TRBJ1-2	CASSYTSTNYGYTF	TGTGCCAGCAGTTATACTTCGACTAACTATGGCTACACCTTC
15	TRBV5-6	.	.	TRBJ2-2	CASSPVFPDTGELFF	TGTGCCAGCAGCCCCGTCTTTCCGGACACCGGGGAGCTGTTTTTT
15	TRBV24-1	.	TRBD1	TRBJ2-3	CATSGQGSQSDTQYF	TGTGCCACCAGTGGACAGGGGTCACAATCAGATACGCAGTATTTT
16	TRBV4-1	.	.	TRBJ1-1	CASSAARGRGASEAFF	TGCGCCAGCAGCGCCGCCCGAGGCAGGGGCGCCTCCGAAGCTTTCTTT
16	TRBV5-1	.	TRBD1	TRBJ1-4	CASSSTGIGRSEKLFF	TGCGCCAGCAGCTCGACAGGGATCGGCAGGAGTGAAAAACTGTTTTTT
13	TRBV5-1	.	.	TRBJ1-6	CASSSGLTSPLHF	TGCGCCAGCAGCTCAGGACTCACTTCACCCCTCCACTTT
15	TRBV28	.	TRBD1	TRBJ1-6	CASSLPDRGGSPLHF	TGTGCCAGCAGTTTACCCGACAGGGGAGGTTCACCCCTCCACTTT
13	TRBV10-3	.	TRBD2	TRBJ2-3	CAISGGGEGTQYF	TGTGCCATCAGCGGGGGGGGCGAGGGTACGCAGTATTTT
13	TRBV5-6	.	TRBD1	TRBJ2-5	CASSAGTEETQYF	TGTGCCAGCAGCGCCGGGACAGAAGAGACCCAGTACTTC
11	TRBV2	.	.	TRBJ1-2	CASSIQGGYTF	TGTGCCAGCAGTATACAGGGAGGCTACACCTTC
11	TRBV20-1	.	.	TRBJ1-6	CSAHTIRPLHF	TGCAGTGCTCACACTATCAGACCCCTCCACTTT
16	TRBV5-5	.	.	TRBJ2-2	CASSPGSFGYTGELFF	TGTGCCAGCAGTCCCGGATCATTCGGGTACACCGGGGAGCTGTTTTTT
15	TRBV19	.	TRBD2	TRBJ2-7	CASSRLAGSSYEQYF	TGTGCCAGTAGTCGACTAGCGGGGAGCTCCTACGAGCAGTACTTC
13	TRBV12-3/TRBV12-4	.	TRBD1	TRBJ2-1	CASSWTGLKEQFF	TGTGCCAGCAGTTGGACAGGGCTTAAGGAGCAGTTCTTC
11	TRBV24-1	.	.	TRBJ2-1	CATSESYEQFF	TGTGCCACCAGTGAAAGCTATGAGCAGTTCTTC
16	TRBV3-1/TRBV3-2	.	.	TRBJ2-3	CASSLWRGYTTDTQYF	TGTGCCAGCAGCCTTTGGAGGGGTTACACGACAGATACGCAGTATTTT
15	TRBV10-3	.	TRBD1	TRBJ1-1	CAISDYGTANTEAFF	TGTGCCATCAGTGATTACGGGACAGCGAACACTGAAGCTTTCTTT
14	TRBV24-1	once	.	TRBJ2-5	CATSETGGGETQYF	TGTGCCACCAGTGAAACAGGGGGGGGCGAGACCCAGTACTTC
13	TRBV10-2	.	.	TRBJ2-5	CASRGPGQETQYF	TGCGCCAGCAGAGGGCCAGGGCAAGAGACCCAGTACTTC
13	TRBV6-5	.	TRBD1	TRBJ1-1	CASSGAGGTEAFF	TGTGCCAGCAGCGGCGCAGGGGGCACTGAAGCTTTCTTT
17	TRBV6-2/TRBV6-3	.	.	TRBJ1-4	CASSPRLSTLSNEKLFF	TGTGCCAGCAGTCCCAGGCTTTCAACCCTAAGCAATGAAAAACTGTTTTTT
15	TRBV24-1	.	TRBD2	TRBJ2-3	CATSLSGGASDTQYF	TGTGCCACCAGCCTTAGCGGGGGGGCGTCAGATACGCAGTATTTT
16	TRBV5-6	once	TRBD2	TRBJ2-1	CASSLRTSRSYNEQFF	TGTGCCAGCAGCTTGCGGACTAGTCGTTCCTACAATGAGCAGTTCTTC
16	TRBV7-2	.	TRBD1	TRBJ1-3	CASSLGLQGAGNTIYF	TGTGCCAGCAGCTTAGGACTACAGGGGGCGGGAAACACCATATATTTT
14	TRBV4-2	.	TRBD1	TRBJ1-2	CASSPRTGGGSYTF	TGTGCCAGCAGCCCCCGGACAGGGGGCGGAAGCTACACCTTC